This TCR beta chain appears in the sequencing data of a study of blood T cell repertoires in COVID-19. Data came from immunoSEQ multiplex PCR; TCRdb stores just in-frame clones and leaves some out. The repertoire holds about 81,000 clones, 85% seen once, with more than 12% in the top ten. V shed 4 bases and J shed 3 bases, with 9 bases lying between them. Germline V gene lookup returns CDR1 SGHTA and CDR2 FQGNSA. CDR3 length: 13 residues. The sample consisted of peripheral blood. The chain has TRBV7-2 and TRBJ1-1; TRBD1 is a possible D gene (6 bases). The sequence was collected from a woman between 65 and 79 years old with acute or convalescent COVID-19. This CDR3 is CASSWTADTEAFF. DNA for the CDR3: TGTGCCAGCAGCTGGACAGCGGACACTGAAGCTTTCTTT.